This passage covers 7 T cell receptor beta chains from one sample sequenced in a study of blood T cell repertoires in COVID-19. Generated by immunoSEQ multiplex PCR, the TCRdb table keeps only in-frame clones and is missing some. The sample includes tens of thousands of clones, 70% to 90% of them seen just once. Sequenced input: peripheral blood. The receptor source for this set is a woman between 50 and 59 years old with COVID-19, enrolled during active disease.

The V and J genes are TRBV3-1 (or the pseudogene TRBV3-2) and TRBJ2-1, with a tentative D call TRBD2 (5 bases). This CDR3 has 16 amino acids. CDR1 is LGHDT and CDR2 is YNNKEL in the germline V gene (reference sequence). Trimming cost V 5 bases and J 0 bases, with 14 bases left between them. The CDR3 DNA is TGTGCCAGCAGCGTCCGGACTCATAGCTCCTACAATGAGCAGTTCTTC. It is translated as CASSVRTHSSYNEQFF.

The CDR3 is CASSLGGEQETQYF. The CDR3 nucleotides are TGTGCCAGCAGCTTGGGCGGGGAGCAGGAGACCCAGTACTTC. This chain connects TRBV7-9 to TRBJ2-5; D perhaps matches TRBD2 (6 bases). The germline gives CDR1 SEHNR, CDR2 FQNEAQ (reference sequence). This CDR3 has 14 amino acids. V was pared by 3 bases and J by 5 bases, with 13 bases between.

This chain joins TRBV7-6 and TRBJ2-1, with 7 bases fitting TRBD2. V shed 0 bases and J 2 bases; nucleotides not matched to a gene: 10. The CDR3 length is 18 residues. Germline V CDR1 and CDR2: SGHVS, FNYEAQ. In DNA, the CDR3 is TGTGCCAGCAGCTTAGCACTCGGGGAGCGGGGAACCTACAATGAGCAGTTCTTC. Protein sequence: CASSLALGERGTYNEQFF. The full variable domain, rest sourced from reference TRBV7-6 and TRBJ2-1, is GAGVSQSPRYKVTKRGQDVALRCDPISGHVSLYWYRQALGQGPEFLTYFNYEAQQDKSGLPNDRFSAERPEGSISTLTIQRTEQRDSAMYRCASSLALGERGTYNEQFFGPGTRLTVL.

This chain joins TRBV7-2 and TRBJ1-1; D gene unclear. Looked up from germline, CDR1 is SGHTA and CDR2 is FQGNSA. V gave up 2 bases and J gave up 0 bases, with 4 bases separating them. The CDR3 has 13 residues. DNA for the CDR3: TGTGCCAGCAGCTTATATATGAACACTGAAGCTTTCTTT. The encoded protein is CASSLYMNTEAFF.

This clone was counted once. The rearrangement joins TRBV5-6 to TRBJ2-7, with 10 bases aligning to TRBD1. Germline CDR1 SGHDT, CDR2 YYEEEE. This CDR3 contains 14 residues. Losses at the gene ends were 2 bases for V and 5 bases for J; bases not matched to a gene: 4. CDR3 sequence (DNA): TGTGCCAGCAGCTTCGGACAGGGGGTGGACGAGCAGTACTTC. Protein: CASSFGQGVDEQYF.

The gene calls are TRBV6-5 and TRBJ1-6, with 7 bases fitting TRBD1. The germline CDR1 and CDR2 sequences are MNHEY and SVGAGI. V was clipped by 9 bases and J by 7 bases; unmatched bases: 6. The CDR3 length is 13 residues. The CDR3 sequence: CASSGTANSPLHF. CDR3 nucleotides: TGTGCCAGTTCCGGGACAGCGAATTCACCCCTCCACTTT.

V and J are TRBV18 and TRBJ1-3, with 7 bases identical to TRBD1. V gave up 4 bases and J gave up 9 bases; unmatched junction bases: 6. This CDR3 spans 13 amino acids. Germline V gives CDR1 KGHSH, CDR2 LQKENI. The chain's CDR3 is CASSLDRDGTIYF. The CDR3 nucleotides read TGTGCCAGCTCACTTGACAGGGACGGCACCATATATTTT. Based on the CDR3 plus reference TRBV18 and TRBJ1-3, the full variable domain is NAGVMQNPRHLVRRRGQEARLRCSPMKGHSHVYWYRQLPEEGLKFMVYLQKENIIDESGMPKERFSAEFPKEGPSILRIQQVVRGDSAAYFCASSLDRDGTIYFGEGSWLTVV.